This entry describes one T cell receptor (beta chain). Only in-frame clones appear in the TCRdb table, and some are missing; sequencing was by immunoSEQ multiplex PCR. The sample lists about 33,000 clones; roughly 80% were seen once. The CDR3 runs 15 residues. V was shortened by 4 bases and J by 0 bases, with 10 bases between the two germline ends. CDR1 is SGHDN and CDR2 is FVKESK in the germline V gene. The data originate from a study of blood T cell repertoires in COVID-19. Specimen: peripheral blood. The chain has TRBV14 and TRBJ1-3; D is perhaps TRBD1 (6 bases). This receptor was taken from a man between 65 and 85 years old with acute or convalescent COVID-19. CDR3 DNA sequence: TGTGCCAGCAGCCCCGACAGGTACTCTGGAAACACCATATATTTT. This gives the protein CASSPDRYSGNTIYF.